This T cell receptor beta chain was observed in a study of T cells in Graves' hyperthyroidism and ophthalmopathy. Amplification of TCR beta CDR3 regions used RNA as the template. The study used the HTBI primer set for a first-round RT-PCR of the TCR CDR3. From the multiplex PCR reads, TCRdb called clonotypes with MiXCR, one entry per CDR3 protein. The table has some 770,000 distinct CDR3 sequences, 15% to 20% seen once. Overall study findings and caveats: Patients with ophthalmopathy were separated from those with stable hyperthyroidism by a 13 V-J model. Researchers found most expanded thyroid clonotypes above 0.001 in blood as well.

In its sample, this clonotype was seen many times. Its antigen is not known. V was pared by 7 bases and J by 2 bases, with 6 bases between. The CDR3 contains 12 residues. Germline V gives CDR1 LGHDT, CDR2 YNNKEL (reference sequence). Patients with uncontrolled infections, other autoimmune diseases, pregnancy or lactation were excluded. Fresh 10 ml peripheral blood yielded PBMCs. V usage is TRBV3-1 and J usage is TRBJ2-1; D remains unclear. The sample comprised blood. The sequence derives from a man aged 18-30 years with Graves' hyperthyroidism. As DNA, the CDR3 is TGTGCCAGCAATTCGCCCTACAATGAGCAGTTCTTC. This sequence encodes CASNSPYNEQFF.